The present T cell receptor (beta chain) was sequenced within a study of cytomegalovirus exposure and HLA in healthy donors. The PCR employed 60 Vbeta primers together with 13 Jbeta primers. Measured with immunoSEQ multiplex PCR; TCRdb has only the in-frame clones, and not every one. The sample has 90,000 to 140,000 clones, approximately 80% seen once. Study results and caveats: A few chains tied to CMV proved CMV antigen-specific in vitro.

With respect to this clone: Antigen: not known.

The V end was cut by 3 bases, the J end by 8 bases, with 10 bases between. The CDR3 covers 12 residues. Germline-derived CDR1 and CDR2 are SGHVS and FNYEAQ. The specimen was PBMCs. This rearrangement joins TRBV7-6 to TRBJ1-2, with D possibly being TRBD1 (6 bases). The sequence was obtained from a male donor in good health and CMV-seronegative. CDR3 sequence: CASSLTGRGYTF. The CDR3 DNA reads TGTGCCAGCAGCTTGACAGGAAGGGGCTACACCTTC.